These 14 T cell receptor beta chains share one sample of origin, sequenced in a study of blood T cells in healthy people across ages. Then a second PCR, running about 6 to 11 cycles, was carried out with a sample-barcoded 5' primer and a J-beta primer mix. TCRdb processed the 5' RACE reads anew with MiXCR; each CDR3 protein has one entry. The data show 1.5 million or so distinct CDR3 sequences, roughly 43% seen once. The source material was blood. All receptors derive from a woman younger than 30 in good health.

As concerns this clonotype: At one of its ends the junction is not consistent with the germline gene, which may arise from a read error. V usage is TRBV5-1 and J usage is TRBJ1-4, with D tentatively TRBD1 (6 bases). The CDR3 runs 15 residues. Germline V gene sequence: CDR1 SGHRS, CDR2 YFSETQ. CDR3 coding DNA: TGCACCAGCAGCTCACAGGGAGGGGCTAATGAAAAACTGTTTTTT. Protein: CTSSSQGGANEKLFF.

This sequence joins TRBV7-8 and TRBJ2-7; TRBD2 matches at 13 bases. Trimming removed 5 bases from V and 7 bases from J; junction bases left unmatched: 14. This CDR3 spans 17 amino acids. Germline V gives CDR1 SGHVS, CDR2 FQNEAQ. The DNA for the CDR3 is TGTGCCAGCAGCCTCCGGACTACTAGCGGGAGGGACAATGAGCAGTACTTC. Residues: CASSLRTTSGRDNEQYF. Using reference TRBV7-8 and TRBJ2-7 for the parts outside the CDR3, the full variable domain is GAGVSQSPRYKVAKRGQDVALRCDPISGHVSLFWYQQALGQGPEFLTYFQNEAQLDKSGLPSDRFFAERPEGSVSTLKIQRTQQEDSAVYLCASSLRTTSGRDNEQYFGPGTRLTVT.

This clonotype appeared many times. This chain uses TRBV20-1 with TRBJ2-7, with 14 bases identical to TRBD2. Trimming cost V 0 bases and J 5 bases; bases outside gene matches: 9. CDR1 is DFQATT, CDR2 SNEGSKA, per germline (reference sequence). The CDR3 contains 17 residues. The CDR3 DNA sequence: TGCAGTGCTAGAGATCGTGGGACTAGCGGGAGTCCCCACGAGCAGTACTTC. Protein product: CSARDRGTSGSPHEQYF.

The rearrangement links TRBV5-5 to TRBJ1-6, with D possibly TRBD1 on 6 matching bases. V was cut by 4 bases and J by 6 bases, with 20 bases left in between. Germline V gene lookup returns CDR1 SGHKS and CDR2 YYEKEE (reference sequence). The CDR3 length is 17 residues. The CDR3 reads CASSPPGGQGINSPLHF. Here the CDR3 DNA reads TGTGCCAGCAGCCCCCCCGGGGGGCAAGGAATTAATTCACCCCTCCACTTT.

Regarding this clonotype: Because it lacks the conserved phenylalanine or tryptophan at the end, this CDR3 is likely a read error. The chain is built from TRBV27 and TRBJ1-4, with D hard to call. The V end lost 5 bases, the J end lost 8 bases, and 12 bases lay between the germline ends. Germline CDR1 and CDR2: MNHEY and SMNVEV (reference sequence). The CDR3 is 13 residues long. Here the CDR3 reads CASSPTNGEKLFL. The CDR3 DNA sequence: TGTGCCAGCAGTCCCACGAACGGGGAAAAACTGTTTCTT.

This clonotype came up a few times. The J gene is TRBJ1-6, the V gene TRBV6-5; 8 bases match TRBD1. Germline CDR1 is MNHEY and CDR2 is SVGAGI. This CDR3 is built from 16 residues. With V trimmed by 6 bases and J by 4 bases, 8 bases remained unmatched. The CDR3 here is CASSQGQGPYNSPLHF. In DNA form, the CDR3 reads TGTGCCAGCAGCCAAGGACAGGGTCCTTATAATTCACCCCTCCACTTT.

The V gene is TRBV5-1, the J gene TRBJ2-3, with D unresolved. Germline V lookup: CDR1 SGHRS, CDR2 YFSETQ. Trimming removed 6 bases at V and 3 bases at J, with 20 bases between. The CDR3 covers 16 residues. The CDR3: CASTFNLDPRTDTQYF. Here the CDR3 DNA reads TGCGCCAGCACTTTCAATCTTGATCCGCGGACAGATACGCAGTATTTT.

The chain couples TRBV20-1 to TRBJ1-2, with TRBD1 matching 8 bases. The CDR3 spans 14 residues. The V gene end was trimmed by 5 bases and the J gene end by 0 bases; junction bases not matched to a gene: 5. Per the germline V gene, CDR1 is DFQATT and CDR2 is SNEGSKA (reference sequence). CDR3 protein: CSAEDRAPNYGYTF. In DNA form, the CDR3 reads TGCAGTGCTGAGGACAGGGCCCCTAACTATGGCTACACCTTC.

V usage is TRBV20-1 and J usage is TRBJ2-7, with D unresolved. This CDR3 has 13 residues. Germline values: CDR1 DFQATT, CDR2 SNEGSKA (reference sequence). The germline V and J ends were trimmed by 6 bases and 7 bases, with 19 bases remaining between them. The CDR3 region has the DNA TGCAGTGCGCTTGCTGGGCGATACAATGAGCAGTACTTC. Translation: CSALAGRYNEQYF.

This clonotype was picked up a small number of times. This chain connects TRBV27 to TRBJ2-1; D is ambiguous. Trimming stripped 4 bases from V and 4 bases from J, with 20 bases between. In germline, CDR1 is MNHEY, CDR2 SMNVEV (reference sequence). The CDR3 covers 17 residues. As DNA, the CDR3 is TGTGCCAGCAGTTCAATCATCCGTGTACAAGGGTACAATGAGCAGTTCTTC. Translating it yields CASSSIIRVQGYNEQFF.

The chain employs TRBV11-2 and TRBJ2-1, with 11 bases aligning to TRBD2. With the DNA end fitting TRBJ2-7 better, the J assignment may be wrong. Germline V gene sequence: CDR1 SGHAT, CDR2 FQNNGV. The CDR3 sequence is 16 residues long. Here the CDR3 reads CASSGNSGGEYNEQYF. The CDR3 coding sequence is TGTGCCAGCAGCGGAAATAGCGGGGGGGAGTACAATGAGCAGTACTTC.

This clonotype turned up a few times. The chain uses TRBV6-1 and TRBJ1-1; D remains unclear. The CDR3 totals 14 residues. The V gene lost 8 bases and the J gene lost 0 bases, with 13 bases spanning the gap. The germline gives CDR1 MNHNS, CDR2 SASEGT. The CDR3 is CASGNGPLNTEAFF. In DNA form, the CDR3 reads TGTGCCAGCGGCAACGGACCGCTGAACACTGAAGCTTTCTTT.

The chain is built from TRBV27 and TRBJ2-7; D uncertain. The CDR3 consists of 13 residues. With 3 bases removed from V and 7 bases from J, the gap between germline ends came to 13 bases. CDR1 MNHEY and CDR2 SMNVEV come from the germline V gene (reference sequence). Here the CDR3 DNA reads TGTGCCAGCAGTTTCGGGCGGTACAATGAGCAGTACTTC. It codes for CASSFGRYNEQYF.

The V call is TRBV3-1, the J call TRBJ2-1, with 8 bases identical to TRBD2. Per germline, CDR1 LGHDT and CDR2 YNNKEL (reference sequence). The CDR3 extends over 14 amino acids. After removal of 1 base from V and 5 bases from J, the junction contained 1 base not matched to a gene. The CDR3 loop is CASSQAGGNNEQFF. The CDR3 DNA reads as TGTGCCAGCAGCCAAGCGGGAGGGAACAATGAGCAGTTCTTC.